This is a list of T cell receptor beta chains from one sample in a study of PD-L1 blockade in urothelial cancer. Assay used: immunoSEQ multiplex PCR; TCRdb lists only in-frame clones, some missing. The sample shows 85,000 to 100,000 clones, roughly 91% of them seen only once. Sequenced here: PBMCs, sampled around atezolizumab (anti-PD-L1) treatment. The receptors were sampled from a man aged 55 to 70 with urothelial cancer. CDR3s include the opening cysteine and the closing phenylalanine or tryptophan. D genes are given only for firm matches. Clone size is stated in some rows and not others, as once, few, many or a class when expanded.

abundance	len	v_gene	j_gene	d_gene	CDR3nt	CDR3aa
-	10	TRBV28	TRBJ2-2	-	TGTGCCACACAACACCGGGAGCTGTTTTTT	CATQHRELFF
-	17	TRBV4-3	TRBJ1-2	-	TGCGCCAGCAGCCAAGATGGGGACATCAGTCGCCCGGAGGGCTACACCTTC	CASSQDGDISRPEGYTF
-	15	TRBV9	TRBJ2-1	TRBD2	TGTGCCAGCAGCGTGGTGGGGGACTACTACAATGAGCAGTTCTTC	CASSVVGDYYNEQFF
-	15	TRBV6-5	TRBJ1-4	TRBD1	TGTGCCAGCAGTTACTCGGGACAGCCTAATGAAAAACTGTTTTTT	CASSYSGQPNEKLFF
-	13	TRBV11-1	TRBJ2-3	-	TGTGCCACCGCGGGACAGAGAGCAGATACGCAGTATTTT	CATAGQRADTQYF
-	13	TRBV29-1	TRBJ2-5	-	TGCAGCGTTGAGCCAGGGCCCCAAGAGACCCAGTACTTC	CSVEPGPQETQYF
-	16	TRBV27	TRBJ2-4	-	TGTGCCAGCAGTTCCCCCTCTTCCCTAGCCAAAAACATTCAGTACTTC	CASSSPSSLAKNIQYF
-	13	TRBV6-1	TRBJ1-2	TRBD1	TGTGCCAGCAGTATACAGGGGTTCAATGGCTACACCTTC	CASSIQGFNGYTF
-	15	TRBV21-1	TRBJ2-5	-	TGTGCCAGCGCATTTCTAGCGGGACGGGCAGAGACCCAGTACTTC	CASAFLAGRAETQYF
-	16	TRBV5-1	TRBJ1-5	TRBD1	TGCGCCAGCAGCGCGGGGACAGGGATGCTCAATCAGCCCCAGCATTTT	CASSAGTGMLNQPQHF
-	14	TRBV6-1	TRBJ2-7	TRBD1	TGTGCCAGCAGGGCGCCGGGACAGACCTACGAGCAGTACTTC	CASRAPGQTYEQYF
medium-sized	16	TRBV6-6	TRBJ2-7	TRBD1	TGTGCCAGCAGTCAAAACCGGGACAGGATTATCTACGAGCAGTACTTC	CASSQNRDRIIYEQYF
-	17	TRBV4-2	TRBJ1-3	TRBD1	TGTGCCAGCAGCCAAGATCGGCGGACAGGGCAGGAAAACACCATATATTTT	CASSQDRRTGQENTIYF
-	19	TRBV27	TRBJ2-5	TRBD2	TGTGCCAGCAGTTTCCCGCCCCGGCTTTTTAGCGGGCTCACAGAGACCCAGTACTTC	CASSFPPRLFSGLTETQYF
-	15	TRBV15	TRBJ1-6	TRBD1	TGTGCCACCAGAGACGGACAGGGACCTAATTCACCCCTCCACTTT	CATRDGQGPNSPLHF
-	15	TRBV19	TRBJ1-1	TRBD1	TGTGCCAGTAGTATAGCAGGGACAGGGTACACTGAAGCTTTCTTT	CASSIAGTGYTEAFF
-	15	TRBV5-6	TRBJ2-7	TRBD2	TGTGCCAGCAGCTTGGCTAGCGGGAGGTCCTACGAGCAGTACTTC	CASSLASGRSYEQYF
-	16	TRBV27	TRBJ2-1	TRBD2	TGTGCCAGCAGTTTAGGTACTAGCGGGGGTCCTAATGAGCAGTTCTTC	CASSLGTSGGPNEQFF
-	16	TRBV5-1	TRBJ1-4	-	TGCGCCAGCAGCCGAGCGTTAGGAGGGCAGAATGAAAAACTGTTTTTT	CASSRALGGQNEKLFF
-	16	TRBV6-6	TRBJ1-6	-	TGTGCCAGCAGTTACCTACAGAGCTCCTATAATTCACCCCTCCACTTT	CASSYLQSSYNSPLHF
-	13	TRBV7-2	TRBJ1-5	-	TGTGCCAGCAGCAGGGTCCTCAGGGGGCCCCAGCATTTT	CASSRVLRGPQHF
-	19	TRBV9	TRBJ2-7	TRBD1	TGTGCCAGCAGCCCGAGGGGGACAGGGATCTCCACACGCTCCTACGAGCAGTACTTC	CASSPRGTGISTRSYEQYF
-	16	TRBV19	TRBJ2-3	TRBD1	TGTGCCAGTAGTTTGACAGGGGCGGGTGGGTGGTATACGCAGTATTTT	CASSLTGAGGWYTQYF
-	16	TRBV28	TRBJ2-1	-	TGTGCCAGCAGTACCCTAGGCGGTAGCGGTGTGCATGAGCAGTTCTTC	CASSTLGGSGVHEQFF
-	13	TRBV9	TRBJ2-7	TRBD2	TGTGCCAGCAGCGTAGGGGGGGGTCACGAGCAGTACTTC	CASSVGGGHEQYF
once	18	TRBV11-3	TRBJ2-7	TRBD1	TGTGCCAGCAGCTTAGGAGCTATCGGACAGGGATCGCCCTACGAGCAGTACTTC	CASSLGAIGQGSPYEQYF
-	14	TRBV19	TRBJ1-4	-	TGTGCCAGTAGTATCGTCACAGGCTCCGAAAAACTGTTTTTT	CASSIVTGSEKLFF
-	15	TRBV5-1	TRBJ2-5	TRBD1	TGCGCCAGCAGCTCTTGGAATGACAGGGAAGAGACCCAGTACTTC	CASSSWNDREETQYF
once	13	TRBV5-1	TRBJ2-5	-	TGCGCCAGCAGCTCGACTACGCTCGGGACCCAGTACTTC	CASSSTTLGTQYF
-	15	TRBV5-1	TRBJ2-1	TRBD2	TGCGCCAGCAGCTTGGTAGGCGGGAGTACAAATGAGCAGTTCTTC	CASSLVGGSTNEQFF
-	13	TRBV30	TRBJ1-1	-	TGTGCCTGGAGAACAGTAGGCAACCCAGAAGCTTTCTTT	CAWRTVGNPEAFF
-	15	TRBV5-4	TRBJ1-3	TRBD1	TGTGCCAGCAGCTTGGCAGGGGGATCTGGAAACACCATATATTTT	CASSLAGGSGNTIYF
-	16	TRBV6-5	TRBJ2-1	-	TGTGCCAGCAGTTCCACTCCCTCGGGAGCGTACAATGAGCAGTTCTTC	CASSSTPSGAYNEQFF
once	14	TRBV19	TRBJ2-7	TRBD2	TGTGCCAGTAGTAACGAGCGGGGATCCTACGAGCAGTACTTC	CASSNERGSYEQYF
-	19	TRBV14	TRBJ2-2	TRBD2	TGTGCCAGCAGCCAACGGGGACTAGCGGCCATTACGAACACCGGGGAGCTGTTTTTT	CASSQRGLAAITNTGELFF
-	17	TRBV9	TRBJ2-3	-	TGTGCCAGCAGCGTATTTGACTCTAGGATAAGCACAGATACGCAGTATTTT	CASSVFDSRISTDTQYF
-	14	TRBV7-3	TRBJ2-2	-	TGTGCCAGCAGCGGCCCCCGGGGGACCGGGGAGCTGTTTTTT	CASSGPRGTGELFF
-	15	TRBV5-1	TRBJ2-3	-	TGCGCCAGCAGTAAATCGGACAGCACCCCAGATACGCAGTATTTT	CASSKSDSTPDTQYF
-	17	TRBV7-6	TRBJ2-5	TRBD2	TGTGCCAGCAGCGGTCTGGGGGGAAGCGGGAACCGGGAGACCCAGTACTTC	CASSGLGGSGNRETQYF
-	16	TRBV11-2	TRBJ2-5	-	TGTGCCAGCAGCTTAGGCGTCGCTAGCGAGAGGGAGACCCAGTACTTC	CASSLGVASERETQYF
-	12	TRBV4-1	TRBJ1-3	-	TGCGCCAGCAGCCCCACACGAAACACCATATATTTT	CASSPTRNTIYF
-	14	TRBV11-2	TRBJ1-1	-	TGTGCCAGCAGCTTCGGGTCACCGAACACTGAAGCTTTCTTT	CASSFGSPNTEAFF
-	15	TRBV9	TRBJ2-7	TRBD2	TGTGCCAGCAGCGCCGGGACTAGCGGGATCTACGAGCAGTACTTC	CASSAGTSGIYEQYF
-	15	TRBV5-4	TRBJ1-4	-	TGTGCCAGCAGCTCAGGGAAATCAACTAATGAAAAACTGTTTTTT	CASSSGKSTNEKLFF
-	18	TRBV6-1	TRBJ2-1	TRBD2	TGTGCCAGCAGTGAACTCGGGGGGGCTGGATGGGTCAGCGATGAGCAGTTCTTC	CASSELGGAGWVSDEQFF
-	13	TRBV7-6	TRBJ2-4	TRBD1	TGTGCCAGCAGCCGGGGACAGACGAACATTCAGTACTTC	CASSRGQTNIQYF
few	14	TRBV7-9	TRBJ2-5	-	TGTGCCAGCAGCCTATCATCGTACCAAGAGACCCAGTACTTC	CASSLSSYQETQYF
-	13	TRBV6-1	TRBJ2-4	-	TGTGCCAGCAGTTCACGTCTTGAGTACATTCAGTACTTC	CASSSRLEYIQYF
-	15	TRBV6-5	TRBJ2-7	-	TGTGCCAGCAGCTCGGGTCTCTTAAGGTCCTACGAGCAGTACTTC	CASSSGLLRSYEQYF
-	15	TRBV6-5	TRBJ1-3	-	TGTGCCAGCAGCCTCCGGGACACCTCTGGAAACACCATATATTTT	CASSLRDTSGNTIYF
-	16	TRBV4-1	TRBJ1-5	TRBD1	TGCGCCAGCAGCCAGGAACAGGGGTTAAGCAATCAGCCCCAGCATTTT	CASSQEQGLSNQPQHF
-	14	TRBV10-3	TRBJ2-7	-	TGTGCCATCTCTCCTACGGGGAGCTCCTACGAGCAGTACTTC	CAISPTGSSYEQYF
-	15	TRBV19	TRBJ1-4	-	TGTGCCAGTAGTACTTCACAGAAAACTAATGAAAAACTGTTTTTT	CASSTSQKTNEKLFF
-	15	TRBV6-4	TRBJ2-3	-	TGTGCCAGCTCCGGGAGGGGGCATAAGGGAGATACGCAGTATTTT	CASSGRGHKGDTQYF
once	16	TRBV6-1	TRBJ2-1	TRBD2	TGTGCCAGCAGTGTGATAGCGGGGCTTGCCTACAATGAGCAGTTCTTC	CASSVIAGLAYNEQFF
-	13	TRBV9	TRBJ1-1	-	TGTGCCAGCAGCGTGACAGGAAGTACTGAAGCTTTCTTT	CASSVTGSTEAFF
-	13	TRBV29-1	TRBJ2-3	TRBD2	TGCAGCGGGGCTAGCGGACTCACAGATACGCAGTATTTT	CSGASGLTDTQYF
few	14	TRBV11-2	TRBJ1-2	-	TGTGCCAGCAGCCTAGCCGGACAGTCCTATGGCTACACCTTC	CASSLAGQSYGYTF
-	15	TRBV11-3	TRBJ2-7	TRBD1	TGTGCCAGCAGCTTATTCGACAGGGAAGCCTACGAGCAGTACTTC	CASSLFDREAYEQYF